Shown below are 20 T cell receptor beta chains from a single sample sequenced in a study of blood T cell repertoires in COVID-19 (dated by TCRdb to about 2020). The library was generated by the immunoSEQ multiplex PCR assay. The table was pulled from immuneACCESS by TCRdb, which kept in-frame rearrangements only. Such tables lose some clones; where checked, under half of the loss comes from unresolved V genes, and the rest has no known cause. A total of about 320,000 clones appear in this sample, around 88% of them only once. The top ten clones comprise 1.5% to 2% of the sample. The sample comprised peripheral blood. The source is a woman in her twenties or thirties with COVID-19, enrolled during active disease.

The chain combines TRBV19 with TRBJ2-3; 9 bases fit TRBD1. The trim removed 0 bases at V and 6 bases at J, leaving 10 bases unmatched. Germline assignment: CDR1 LNHDA and CDR2 SQIVND (reference sequence). This CDR3 comprises 17 residues. The CDR3 DNA reads as TGTGCCAGTAGTATAGATCCCCCCGGGACAGGGACGGATACGCAGTATTTT. Residues: CASSIDPPGTGTDTQYF.

The chain uses TRBV6-5 and TRBJ1-1; D uncertain. Germline V lookup: CDR1 MNHEY, CDR2 SVGAGI. This CDR3 region has 13 residues. The V end was cut by 6 bases, the J end by 0 bases, with 8 bases between. The CDR3 DNA follows: TGTGCCAGCAGGAGGCAGTTGAACACTGAAGCTTTCTTT. Protein: CASRRQLNTEAFF.

The chain uses TRBV11-1 and TRBJ2-7; D unresolved. The CDR3 covers 13 residues. From germline, CDR1 is SGHAT and CDR2 FQDESV (reference sequence). Trimming removed 1 base at V and 7 bases at J, with 11 bases between. The CDR3 bases are TGTGCCAGCAGCTTAGGTCAGACGCGGGAGCAGTACGTC. Its protein is CASSLGQTREQYV.

This chain connects TRBV7-8 to TRBJ2-5; 9 bases are shared with TRBD2. Unmatched junction bases numbered 4, after V lost 4 bases and J lost 4 bases. The germline V gene encodes CDR1 SGHVS and CDR2 FQNEAQ. The length of the CDR3 is 14 residues. The CDR3 spells CASSSSGRRETQYF. CDR3 nucleotides: TGTGCCAGCAGCTCCAGCGGGAGGCGAGAGACCCAGTACTTC.

This clone has just one count. The chain links TRBV7-6 to TRBJ1-1; D is perhaps TRBD1 (6 bases). The CDR3 is 19 amino acids. Germline V gene data show CDR1 as SGHVS and CDR2 as FNYEAQ. The ends were cut back, 6 bases at V and 0 bases at J, with 26 bases in the middle. CDR3 sequence reads: CASRGTNPGQGFMNTEAFF. The CDR3 coding sequence is TGTGCCAGCAGGGGGACCAACCCGGGACAAGGGTTTATGAACACTGAAGCTTTCTTT. The whole variable domain, remainder taken from reference TRBV7-6 and TRBJ1-1, is GAGVSQSPRYKVTKRGQDVALRCDPISGHVSLYWYRQALGQGPEFLTYFNYEAQQDKSGLPNDRFSAERPEGSISTLTIQRTEQRDSAMYRCASRGTNPGQGFMNTEAFFGQGTRLTVV.

The chain has TRBV7-6 and TRBJ1-5, with D possibly being TRBD1 (5 bases). Between the trimmed V and J ends, which lost 1 base and 2 bases, there was a span of 9 bases. Germline V gene data show CDR1 as SGHVS and CDR2 as FNYEAQ. The CDR3 covers 15 residues. The CDR3, as DNA: TGTGCCAGCAGCTTAGGCGGGGCTGGCAATCAGCCCCAGCATTTT. Translation: CASSLGGAGNQPQHF.

This sequence joins TRBV28 and TRBJ1-6, with D perhaps matching TRBD1 (6 bases). Germline CDR1 MDHEN, CDR2 SYDVKM. The ends were cut back, 5 bases at V and 3 bases at J, with 11 bases in the middle. The CDR3 length is 15 residues. Written as DNA, the CDR3 is TGTGCCAGCAGTGCCGGACAGTACTATAATTCACCCCTCCACTTT. It is translated as CASSAGQYYNSPLHF.

The genes are TRBV6-6 and TRBJ1-4; D is perhaps TRBD1 (6 bases). The CDR3 is 15 amino acids. V dropped 8 bases and J dropped 8 bases, with 21 bases sitting between them. The germline gives CDR1 MNHNY, CDR2 SVGAGI (reference sequence). The CDR3 reads CASRMSGTQEEKLFF. In DNA form, the CDR3 reads TGTGCCAGCCGGATGTCCGGGACACAGGAAGAAAAACTGTTTTTT.

This clone was recorded only once. The chain is built from TRBV5-1 and TRBJ2-3; D possibly corresponds to TRBD1 (6 bases). The V gene's germline CDR1 is SGHRS and CDR2 YFSETQ. The CDR3 runs to 16 residues. Trimming pared 2 bases from V and 0 bases from J, leaving 13 bases between. CDR3 DNA sequence: TGCGCCAGCAGCTTAAGACAGGCCCGAAGCACAGATACGCAGTATTTT. Amino acids: CASSLRQARSTDTQYF.

V is TRBV28 and J is TRBJ1-1; 8 bases fit TRBD1. The CDR3 covers 15 residues. CDR1 is MDHEN and CDR2 is SYDVKM in the germline V gene. Trimming took 7 bases from V and 3 from J; bases not matched to a gene: 10. This CDR3 is CASIEGQVGHTEAFF. The CDR3 DNA follows: TGTGCCAGCATCGAGGGACAGGTCGGCCACACTGAAGCTTTCTTT.

The V gene is TRBV4-2, the J gene TRBJ1-3, with 7 bases identical to TRBD1. Germline-derived CDR1 and CDR2 are LGHNA and YNFKEQ. Trimming removed 4 bases from V and 6 bases from J; junction bases left unmatched: 12. CDR3 length equals 16 residues. The CDR3 region has the DNA TGTGCCAGCAGCCTAACGTACAGGGGAACGGAAAACACCATATATTTT. Translation gives CASSLTYRGTENTIYF.

The V and J genes are TRBV4-1 and TRBJ1-4, with unresolved D. V shed 4 bases and J shed 6 bases, with 15 bases lying between them. This CDR3 is 15 amino acids long. Germline CDR1 and CDR2: MGHRA and YSYEKL. The CDR3 is CASSPSPGNDEKLFF. DNA of the CDR3: TGCGCCAGCAGCCCTTCCCCGGGTAATGATGAAAAACTGTTTTTT.

The chain carries TRBV5-1 and TRBJ2-7; TRBD2 is a possible D gene (6 bases). CDR3 length: 13 amino acids. The germline V gene encodes CDR1 SGHRS and CDR2 YFSETQ. With 0 bases removed from V and 6 bases from J, the gap between germline ends came to 10 bases. The CDR3 coding sequence is TGCGCCAGCAGCTTGGGATTGGGGGGCGAGCAGTACGTC. The encoded protein is CASSLGLGGEQYV.

This sequence joins TRBV7-2 and TRBJ1-2, with no clear D. The CDR3 extends over 15 amino acids. CDR1 and CDR2 (germline): SGHTA, FQGNSA. Trimming took off 5 bases at V and 1 base at J, with 14 bases between the two ends. The CDR3, as DNA: TGTGCCAGCAGCCCTCGGACGGAGGATAACTATGGCTACACCTTC. Its translation: CASSPRTEDNYGYTF.

This clone appeared once. The J gene is TRBJ1-1, the V gene TRBV7-9; perhaps TRBD1 as D (6 bases). Germline values: CDR1 SEHNR, CDR2 FQNEAQ (reference sequence). The CDR3 is 14 amino acids. V was shortened by 5 bases and J by 3 bases, with 13 bases between the two germline ends. The CDR3 region is CASSPDRQDTEAFF. CDR3 in DNA: TGTGCCAGCAGCCCAGACAGACAGGACACTGAAGCTTTCTTT. Filled out from reference TRBV7-9 and TRBJ1-1, the complete variable domain reads DTGVSQNPRHKITKRGQNVTFRCDPISEHNRLYWYRQTLGQGPEFLTYFQNEAQLEKSRLLSDRFSAERPKGSFSTLEIQRTEQGDSAMYLCASSPDRQDTEAFFGQGTRLTVV.

This chain links TRBV11-2 with TRBJ1-3, with 8 bases lining up with TRBD1. Per the germline V gene, CDR1 is SGHAT and CDR2 is FQNNGV. V trimming: 6 bases; J trimming: 3 bases; junction bases outside the gene matches: 7. The CDR3 loop spans 15 amino acids. The DNA for the CDR3 is TGTGCCAGCAGGGGGACAGGCAATCGTGGAAACACCATATATTTT. Amino acids: CASRGTGNRGNTIYF.

The chain links TRBV28 to TRBJ2-3, with a possible D match to TRBD1 (6 bases). The V and J ends lost 6 bases and 1 base respectively, with 11 bases between them. The CDR3 has 14 residues. Per germline, CDR1 MDHEN and CDR2 SYDVKM. DNA of the CDR3: TGTGCCAGCAGCACCCCAGGGGGCACAGATACGCAGTATTTT. It translates to CASSTPGGTDTQYF. Variable domain in full (rest from reference TRBV28 and TRBJ2-3): DVKVTQSSRYLVKRTGEKVFLECVQDMDHENMFWYRQDPGLGLRLIYFSYDVKMKEKGDIPEGYSVSREKKERFSLILESASTNQTSMYLCASSTPGGTDTQYFGPGTRLTVL.

The genes are TRBV19 and TRBJ2-1; 11 bases are shared with TRBD1. Trimming at V came to 3 bases and at J to 5 bases, leaving 9 bases not matched to a gene. The V gene's germline CDR1 is LNHDA and CDR2 SQIVND (reference sequence). This CDR3 has 17 amino acids. In DNA form, the CDR3 reads TGTGCCAGTAGTATTTTATCCGGGACAGGGGGGAACAATGAGCAGTTCTTC. Protein sequence: CASSILSGTGGNNEQFF.

This sequence joins TRBV19 and TRBJ1-2, with D maybe TRBD1 (6 bases). Germline-derived CDR1 and CDR2 are LNHDA and SQIVND (reference sequence). The CDR3 extends over 12 amino acids. Trimming cost V 7 bases and J 7 bases, with 13 bases left between them. CDR3 DNA: TGTGCCAGTACCATAGGGGGTGGTGGCTACACCTTC. Amino acids: CASTIGGGGYTF.

This chain uses TRBV10-3 with TRBJ2-5, with D unclear. The length of the CDR3 is 13 residues. Germline CDR1 reads ENHRY; CDR2 reads SYGVKD. V lost 2 bases, J lost 4 bases, and 8 bases lay in between. The CDR3 region has the DNA TGTGCCATCAGTGAGGGCATCCGAGAGACCCAGTACTTC. This codes for CAISEGIRETQYF.